The sequence of this T cell receptor (beta chain) was determined in a study of T cell responses to AZD1222 COVID-19 vaccine. CDR1 and CDR2 (germline): SGHTA, FQGNSA. J gave up 2 bases and V 5 bases, and 4 bases lay outside the gene matches. The CDR3 totals 16 residues. Measured with immunoSEQ multiplex PCR; TCRdb has only the in-frame clones, and not every one. This table has around 110,000 clones, around 85% appearing once. The sample here was peripheral blood, taken on day 0 of MenACWY control vaccination. V is TRBV7-2 and J is TRBJ2-5; TRBD2 agrees at 14 bases. This TCR came from an adult in good health. CDR3 sequence (DNA): TGTGCCAGCAGCCGGGGGACTAGCGGGGGTCAAGAGACCCAGTACTTC. Protein sequence: CASSRGTSGGQETQYF.